Each of the 11 T cell receptor beta chains below was sequenced from the same sample in a study of cytomegalovirus exposure and HLA in healthy donors. Sequenced by immunoSEQ multiplex PCR; TCRdb stores in-frame clones only, minus some. The table has about 88,000 clones, 96% seen once. Sequencing was carried out using PBMCs. These TCRs come from a man aged 18 to 30 in good health and CMV-seronegative.

The chain is built from TRBV21-1 and TRBJ2-7; the table names TRBD1, a call not compared with the DNA. TRBV21-1 is a documented pseudogene. This CDR3 region has 13 residues. The chain's CDR3 is CASCFRDFYEQYF. For the CDR3, the DNA is TGTGCCAGCTGCTTCAGGGATTTCTACGAGCAGTACTTC.

The chain has TRBV7-9 and TRBJ2-2, with 9 nucleotides matching TRBD1. With V trimmed by 5 bases and J by 6 bases, 13 bases remained unmatched. CDR3 length: 17 residues. Germline CDR1 and CDR2: SEHNR and FQNEAQ (reference sequence). CDR3 protein: CASSPNIWDRAAGELFF. The CDR3 nucleotides read TGTGCCAGCAGCCCGAATATCTGGGACAGGGCTGCCGGGGAGCTGTTTTTT. Using reference TRBV7-9 and TRBJ2-2 for the parts outside the CDR3, the full variable domain is DTGVSQNPRHKITKRGQNVTFRCDPISEHNRLYWYRQTLGQGPEFLTYFQNEAQLEKSRLLSDRFSAERPKGSFSTLEIQRTEQGDSAMYLCASSPNIWDRAAGELFFGEGSRLTVL.

This rearrangement joins TRBV30 to TRBJ1-2, with D tentatively TRBD1 (5 bases). This CDR3 is built from 12 residues. Trimming took off 4 bases at V and 6 bases at J, with 12 bases between the two ends. Per the germline V gene, CDR1 is GTSNPN and CDR2 is SVGIG (reference sequence). The CDR3 region has the DNA TGTGCCTGGATGGGGACTGAGAATGGCTACACCTTC. Translation: CAWMGTENGYTF.

The rearrangement links TRBV28 to TRBJ2-7; the D gene is possibly TRBD1 (5 bases). The CDR3 is 15 residues long. Between the trimmed V and J ends, which lost 5 bases and 1 base, there was a span of 15 bases. Germline CDR1 is MDHEN and CDR2 is SYDVKM. In DNA, the CDR3 is TGTGCCAGCAGTCTCCCCGCAGGGAATTCCTACGAGCAGTACTTC. The encoded protein is CASSLPAGNSYEQYF. Using reference TRBV28 and TRBJ2-7 for the parts outside the CDR3, the full variable domain is DVKVTQSSRYLVKRTGEKVFLECVQDMDHENMFWYRQDPGLGLRLIYFSYDVKMKEKGDIPEGYSVSREKKERFSLILESASTNQTSMYLCASSLPAGNSYEQYFGPGTRLTVT.

This sequence joins TRBV5-6 and TRBJ1-5; TRBD1 aligns across 7 bases. The V gene's germline CDR1 is SGHDT and CDR2 YYEEEE. This CDR3 comprises 15 residues. V shed 0 bases, J shed 6 bases, and the junction held 6 bases outside the gene matches. As DNA, the CDR3 is TGTGCCAGCAGCTTGGGGAGGGGGCCTACTCAGCCCCAGCATTTT. It yields the protein CASSLGRGPTQPQHF.

In nucleotides, the CDR3 is TGTGCCAGCAGTAACACTAGCGGGATATTATACGAGCAGTACTTC. This codes for CASSNTSGILYEQYF. The rearrangement uses TRBV28 and TRBJ2-7; 10 bases match TRBD2. Trimming removed 5 bases from V and 4 bases from J; junction bases left unmatched: 8. CDR3 size: 15 residues. Per germline, CDR1 MDHEN and CDR2 SYDVKM.

This clone was picked up one time. This chain connects TRBV5-1 to TRBJ1-2, with a weak D call TRBD1 (5 bases). Germline CDR1 SGHRS, CDR2 YFSETQ. The V end lost 4 bases, the J end lost 1 base, and 14 bases lay between the germline ends. CDR3 length equals 15 residues. Here the CDR3 reads CASSPGGSNNYGYTF. CDR3 DNA sequence: TGCGCCAGCAGCCCGGGGGGATCTAATAACTATGGCTACACCTTC.

The V call is TRBV4-2, the J call TRBJ1-1; TRBD1 matches at 7 bases. The CDR3 has 13 residues. Trimming cost V 4 bases and J 5 bases; bases outside gene matches: 4. Germline CDR1 reads LGHNA; CDR2 reads YNFKEQ. CDR3 region: CASSLTGETEAFF. Written as DNA, the CDR3 is TGTGCCAGCAGCCTAACAGGGGAGACTGAAGCTTTCTTT.

The V call is TRBV5-1, the J call TRBJ2-3, with 11 bases aligning to TRBD2. In germline, CDR1 is SGHRS, CDR2 YFSETQ. CDR3 length: 17 residues. The V and J ends lost 3 bases and 3 bases, in that order; junction bases with no gene match: 9. The CDR3 DNA reads TGCGCCAGCAGCTCTCAACTAGCGGGAGCCGGGACAGATACGCAGTATTTT. Translated, it gives CASSSQLAGAGTDTQYF.

The V and J genes are TRBV7-9 and TRBJ1-1, with D perhaps TRBD1 (5 bases). The ends were cut back, 5 bases at V and 5 bases at J, with 12 bases in the middle. The CDR3 is made up of 13 amino acids. Germline loops: CDR1 SEHNR, CDR2 FQNEAQ (reference sequence). The CDR3 DNA sequence: TGTGCCAGCAGCCCGCGGGGGGGGACTGAAGCTTTCTTT. Its protein product is CASSPRGGTEAFF.

The rearrangement uses TRBV2 and TRBJ2-5, with D perhaps TRBD2 (5 bases). The V gene lost 2 bases and the J gene lost 1 base, with 8 bases spanning the gap. This CDR3 region has 14 residues. From germline, CDR1 is SNHLY and CDR2 FYNNEI. DNA of the CDR3: TGTGCCAGCAGTGAAAGGCGGGTCCAAGAGACCCAGTACTTC. This gives the protein CASSERRVQETQYF.